This entry features one T cell receptor (beta chain) sequence. The clone's antigen remains unknown. A junction end diverges from the germline sequence, so it may reflect a read error. Inclusive of the bounding cysteine and phenylalanine, the CDR3 is 12 residues long. Only CDR3 DNA is held: 36 bases, read in frame from base 1. CDR1 and CDR2, per the germline V gene, are SNHLY and FYNNEI. What this sample's time point label stands for: newly diagnosed, previously untreated cHL patient sample. As a comparison group for the relapsed/refractory trial patients, PBMCs were sequenced from patients with newly diagnosed, previously untreated classical Hodgkin lymphoma. Peripheral blood was collected in 8 mL Vacutainer Cell Preparation Tubes, from which PBMCs were isolated by centrifugation and then cryopreserved. This specimen belongs to a study of PD-1 blockade in classical Hodgkin lymphoma (dated by TCRdb to about 2020). With regard to the full study: The study used TCR beta sequencing and CyTOF to define a peripheral blood immune signature of response to PD-1 blockade in classical Hodgkin lymphoma.

Genomic DNA was extracted with the Qiagen DNeasy kit from unsorted PBMCs and from negatively selected CD4+ and CD8+ fractions. Using primers that anneal to V and J segments, immunoSEQ multiplex PCR amplified the TCR beta CDR3 regions. Amplification bias was minimized using a synthetic immune receptor repertoire, and residual bias was removed computationally after sequencing. The source study handled its data this way. Repertoire diversity was quantified as the Shannon entropy index using custom Python scripts. Unsorted, CD4+ and CD8+ repertoires were analyzed separately, except in combined analyses where CD4+ and CD8+ sequences were merged in silico. The table comes from immuneACCESS by way of TCRdb, which keeps in-frame sequences with V and J called. Part of the clones is missing from these tables; in studies checked, under half for an unresolved V gene and the rest for unknown reasons. The DNA was the basis for D and trimming; V, J and clone size are from that table. This sample lists 25,000 to 35,000 clones; 90% to 95% were detected once. The ten top clones hold roughly 2.5% of the sample.

General findings and caveats noted by the study authors: Newly diagnosed patients were reported to have lower baseline TCR diversity than healthy donors, and relapsed/refractory patients were reported to have lower baseline TCR diversity still. Only a single clinical trial cohort was studied, and what caused the repertoire differences, possibly disease activity or prior therapy, remained undefined.

The sequencing input was peripheral blood mononuclear cells (PBMCs). The sequence is built from TRBV2 and TRBJ1-1; TRBD1 is perhaps the D gene, given 5 matching bases. The TCR originated in a human donor with classical Hodgkin lymphoma. The CDR3 region reads CASSEGWRGAFF. The sequenced DNA is TGTGCCAGCAGCGAAGGGTGGAGGGGAGCTTTCTTT.